The next 23 T cell receptor beta chains were all read from a single sample in a study of PD-L1 blockade in urothelial cancer. Time point specified: pretreatment peripheral blood. Some clones are missing from TCRdb's copy, which holds only in-frame ones; the method was immunoSEQ multiplex PCR. The repertoire holds tens of thousands of clones, with about four fifths as singletons. Sample: PBMCs, taken around atezolizumab (anti-PD-L1) treatment. These receptors all stem from a middle-aged man with urothelial cancer.

The chain carries TRBV18 and TRBJ2-1; 9 bases agree with TRBD1. This CDR3 is 13 amino acids long. CDR1 is KGHSH, CDR2 LQKENI, per germline. V lost 8 bases and J lost 6; bases outside the gene matches: 5. CDR3 amino acids: CASRETGGNEQFF. The CDR3, as DNA: TGTGCCAGCCGCGAGACAGGGGGCAATGAGCAGTTCTTC.

V is TRBV9 and J is TRBJ2-4, with a tentative D call TRBD2 (5 bases). The CDR3 is 13 amino acids. In germline, CDR1 is SGDLS, CDR2 YYNGEE. Trimming shortened V by 2 bases and J by 7 bases, and 10 bases separated the two germline ends. In DNA, the CDR3 is TGTGCCAGCAGCGTCCCCGGGGAGAACATTCAGTACTTC. Its translation: CASSVPGENIQYF.

The rearrangement links TRBV9 to TRBJ2-1; 12 bases agree with TRBD2. This CDR3 has 14 amino acids. Unmatched junction bases numbered 4, after V lost 6 bases and J lost 6 bases. In germline, CDR1 is SGDLS, CDR2 YYNGEE. The CDR3 loop is CASKATSGGNEQFF. The CDR3 DNA follows: TGTGCCAGCAAGGCGACTAGCGGGGGCAATGAGCAGTTCTTC. Looking up the rest from reference TRBV9 and TRBJ2-1 gives the full variable domain: DSGVTQTPKHLITATGQRVTLRCSPRSGDLSVYWYQQSLDQGLQFLIQYYNGEERAKGNILERFSAQQFPDLHSELNLSSLELGDSALYFCASKATSGGNEQFFGPGTRLTVL.

This clone was seen a single time. The chain uses TRBV15 and TRBJ2-1; 8 bases are shared with TRBD1. V gave up 0 bases and J gave up 7 bases; unmatched junction bases: 5. The CDR3 totals 15 residues. From germline, CDR1 is LNHNV and CDR2 YYDKDF (reference sequence). The CDR3: CATSRDRGLGNEQFF. CDR3 bases: TGTGCCACCAGCAGAGACAGGGGGCTAGGGAATGAGCAGTTCTTC.

V is TRBV5-1 and J is TRBJ2-1; 7 positions agree with TRBD2. The CDR3 is made up of 16 amino acids. From germline, CDR1 is SGHRS and CDR2 YFSETQ. Germline trimming cut 0 bases from V and 0 bases from J; bases unmatched to any gene: 3. Written as DNA, the CDR3 is TGCGCCAGCAGCTTGGGGACTAGGGGCTCCTACAATGAGCAGTTCTTC. The encoded protein is CASSLGTRGSYNEQFF.

The chain combines TRBV7-9 with TRBJ1-2, with TRBD1 as a possible D gene (6 bases). Trimming pared 5 bases from V and 3 bases from J, leaving 19 bases between. The germline V gene has CDR1 SEHNR and CDR2 FQNEAQ (reference sequence). CDR3 size: 16 residues. The CDR3 here is CASSHIRTDPHYGYTF. The DNA for the CDR3 is TGTGCCAGCAGCCACATTCGGACAGATCCCCACTATGGCTACACCTTC.

The CDR3 sequence: CASSLRIAQATDTQYF. The DNA of the CDR3 is TGTGCCAGCAGCCTAAGGATAGCCCAAGCCACAGATACGCAGTATTTT. V is TRBV4-2 and J is TRBJ2-3; D unresolved. CDR1 and CDR2 (germline): LGHNA, YNFKEQ. CDR3 size: 16 residues. The V end lost 4 bases, the J end lost 2 bases, and 16 bases lay between the germline ends.

This clone was detected only a few times. This sequence joins TRBV7-3 and TRBJ2-3, with TRBD1 identical over 7 bases. The CDR3 runs 15 residues. Germline CDR1 SGHTA, CDR2 FQGTGA. Losses at the gene ends were 5 bases for V and 4 bases for J; bases not matched to a gene: 9. CDR3 sequence (DNA): TGTGCCAGCAGCCTCACAGGGGTGGGCGCAGATACGCAGTATTTT. Translated, it gives CASSLTGVGADTQYF. Filled out from reference TRBV7-3 and TRBJ2-3, the complete variable domain reads GAGVSQTPSNKVTEKGKYVELRCDPISGHTALYWYRQSLGQGPEFLIYFQGTGAADDSGLPNDRFFAVRPEGSVSTLKIQRTERGDSAVYLCASSLTGVGADTQYFGPGTRLTVL.

This rearrangement joins TRBV7-8 to TRBJ2-5; 7 nucleotides agree with TRBD1. CDR3 length: 14 amino acids. Losses at the gene ends were 1 base for V and 5 bases for J; bases not matched to a gene: 4. Germline CDR1 reads SGHVS; CDR2 reads FQNEAQ. DNA for the CDR3: TGTGCCAGCAGCTTAGACAGGGGAATTGAGACCCAGTACTTC. Translated, it gives CASSLDRGIETQYF.

The chain links TRBV25-1 to TRBJ2-7, with TRBD1 identical over 9 bases. The CDR3 loop spans 16 amino acids. Per the germline V gene, CDR1 is MGHDK and CDR2 is SYGVNS. Germline trimming cut 3 bases from V and 4 bases from J; bases unmatched to any gene: 10. The CDR3 sequence: CASSDRGTGPAYEQYF. In DNA form, the CDR3 reads TGTGCCAGCAGTGATCGAGGGACAGGGCCCGCATACGAGCAGTACTTC.

V usage is TRBV27 and J usage is TRBJ2-7; 13 positions match TRBD2. V gave up 6 bases and J gave up 2 bases; unmatched junction bases: 13. The germline V gene encodes CDR1 MNHEY and CDR2 SMNVEV (reference sequence). CDR3 length: 18 amino acids. The CDR3 nucleotides read TGTGCCAGCAGATCTACAAGGACTAGCGGGAGAGAAACCTACGAGCAGTACTTC. Amino acid sequence: CASRSTRTSGRETYEQYF.

This clone was seen once. The chain combines TRBV19 with TRBJ1-5; D call uncertain. CDR3 length: 15 amino acids. V was pared by 5 bases and J by 7 bases, with 18 bases between. Looked up from germline, CDR1 is LNHDA and CDR2 is SQIVND (reference sequence). The CDR3 loop is CASSRTLGGEQPQHF. Written as DNA, the CDR3 is TGTGCCAGTAGTCGAACGTTGGGAGGCGAGCAGCCCCAGCATTTT. The whole variable domain, remainder taken from reference TRBV19 and TRBJ1-5, is DGGITQSPKYLFRKEGQNVTLSCEQNLNHDAMYWYRQDPGQGLRLIYYSQIVNDFQKGDIAEGYSVSREKKESFPLTVTSAQKNPTAFYLCASSRTLGGEQPQHFGDGTRLSIL.

The genes are TRBV16 and TRBJ1-2; D is ambiguous. V dropped 3 bases and J dropped 4 bases, with 12 bases sitting between them. This CDR3 is 14 amino acids long. The V gene's germline CDR1 is KGHSY and CDR2 FQNENV. CDR3 amino acids: CASSQKPRIYGYTF. CDR3 sequence (DNA): TGTGCCAGCAGCCAGAAGCCCAGGATCTATGGCTACACCTTC. Together with reference TRBV16 and TRBJ1-2, the CDR3 gives the full variable domain: GEEVAQTPKHLVRGEGQKAKLYCAPIKGHSYVFWYQQVLKNEFKFLISFQNENVFDETGMPKERFSAKCLPNSPCSLEIQATKLEDSAVYFCASSQKPRIYGYTFGSGTRLTVV.

The chain links TRBV6-7 to TRBJ2-5, with D perhaps TRBD1 (6 bases). TRBV6-7 is an ORF; its function is uncertain. The CDR3 sequence is 15 residues long. Trimming cost V 7 bases and J 5 bases, with 20 bases left between them. The CDR3 DNA reads TGTGCCAGCACCCCGACAGGACCGGCCCATGAGACCCAGTACTTC. As protein: CASTPTGPAHETQYF.

This chain links TRBV4-3 with TRBJ2-1; D may be TRBD2 (5 bases). Trimming took off 0 bases at V and 0 bases at J, with 12 bases between the two ends. The CDR3 is 17 residues long. Per germline, CDR1 LGHNA and CDR2 YSLEER. CDR3: CASSQETWRSSYNEQFF. In DNA, the CDR3 is TGCGCCAGCAGCCAAGAAACATGGAGGAGCTCCTACAATGAGCAGTTCTTC.

The rearrangement joins TRBV10-1 to TRBJ2-3; TRBD2 agrees at 8 bases. The V gene end was trimmed by 3 bases and the J gene end by 8 bases; junction bases not matched to a gene: 16. Germline V gene data show CDR1 as WNHNN and CDR2 as SYGVQD (reference sequence). The CDR3 loop spans 17 amino acids. CDR3 amino acids: CASSDQTIGGGIGTQYF. CDR3 sequence (DNA): TGCGCCAGCAGTGATCAAACAATCGGGGGGGGAATTGGTACGCAGTATTTT.

The rearrangement links TRBV11-2 to TRBJ1-2; D possibly corresponds to TRBD1 (6 bases). V was clipped by 4 bases and J by 2 bases, with 14 bases between them. The CDR3 is made up of 15 amino acids. CDR1 and CDR2 (germline): SGHAT, FQNNGV. The CDR3, as DNA: TGTGCCAGCAGCTCCCGGGACACGTACAACTATGGCTACACCTTC. This sequence encodes CASSSRDTYNYGYTF.

In nucleotides, the CDR3 is TGTGCCAGTCGGGATAGCGGGAGGGCCTTGGATGAGCAGTTCTTC. This gives the protein CASRDSGRALDEQFF. The chain recombines TRBV19 with TRBJ2-1; 11 positions match TRBD2. Germline V gene lookup returns CDR1 LNHDA and CDR2 SQIVND (reference sequence). V shed 8 bases, J shed 8 bases, and the junction held 11 bases outside the gene matches. There are 15 residues in the CDR3.

This chain connects TRBV11-2 to TRBJ2-2; 8 nucleotides agree with TRBD1. Germline V gene lookup returns CDR1 SGHAT and CDR2 FQNNGV. V was pared by 5 bases and J by 4 bases, with 6 bases of the junction left unmatched. This CDR3 region has 15 residues. The CDR3 sequence: CASSRTTGGTGELFF. The DNA for the CDR3 is TGTGCCAGCAGCCGCACCACAGGGGGCACCGGGGAGCTGTTTTTT.

The chain combines TRBV7-8 with TRBJ2-2; D gene ambiguous. This CDR3 region has 14 residues. Trimming cost V 3 bases and J 0 bases, with 5 bases left between them. Germline values: CDR1 SGHVS, CDR2 FQNEAQ. For the CDR3, the DNA is TGTGCCAGCAGCTTTACATCGAACACCGGGGAGCTGTTTTTT. Residues: CASSFTSNTGELFF.

V gene TRBV28 combines with J gene TRBJ2-1, with 9 bases aligning to TRBD1. Unmatched junction bases numbered 8, after V lost 3 bases and J lost 8 bases. This CDR3 comprises 15 residues. The germline V gene has CDR1 MDHEN and CDR2 SYDVKM. The CDR3 here is CASSFPDRGLDEQFF. CDR3 in DNA: TGTGCCAGCAGTTTTCCGGACAGGGGTTTAGATGAGCAGTTCTTC. The full variable domain, completed using reference TRBV28 and TRBJ2-1, is DVKVTQSSRYLVKRTGEKVFLECVQDMDHENMFWYRQDPGLGLRLIYFSYDVKMKEKGDIPEGYSVSREKKERFSLILESASTNQTSMYLCASSFPDRGLDEQFFGPGTRLTVL.

The gene calls are TRBV5-1 and TRBJ2-1; TRBD2 aligns across 15 bases. V shed 3 bases, J shed 4 bases, and the junction held 2 bases outside the gene matches. Germline CDR1 reads SGHRS; CDR2 reads YFSETQ. The CDR3 is made up of 16 amino acids. This CDR3 is CASSSGTSGGYNEQFF. As DNA, the CDR3 is TGCGCCAGCAGCTCTGGGACTAGCGGGGGGTACAATGAGCAGTTCTTC.

The rearrangement uses TRBV7-3 and TRBJ2-3; maybe TRBD2 (6 bases). The CDR3 is 14 residues long. Trimming removed 1 base at V and 5 bases at J, with 10 bases between. Germline values: CDR1 SGHTA, CDR2 FQGTGA. The CDR3 region has the DNA TGTGCCAGCAGCTTAATCGGAGGGTTAGATACGCAGTATTTT. Protein: CASSLIGGLDTQYF.